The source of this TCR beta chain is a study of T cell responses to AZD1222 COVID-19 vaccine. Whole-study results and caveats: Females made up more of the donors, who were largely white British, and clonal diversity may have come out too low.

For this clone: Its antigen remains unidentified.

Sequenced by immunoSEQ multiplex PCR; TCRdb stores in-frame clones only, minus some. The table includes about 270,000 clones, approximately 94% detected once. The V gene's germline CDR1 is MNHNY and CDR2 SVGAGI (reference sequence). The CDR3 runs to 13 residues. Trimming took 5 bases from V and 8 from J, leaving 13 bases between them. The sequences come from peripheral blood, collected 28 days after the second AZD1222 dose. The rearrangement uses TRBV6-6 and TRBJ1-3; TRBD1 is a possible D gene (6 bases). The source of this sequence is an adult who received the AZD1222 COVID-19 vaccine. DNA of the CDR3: TGTGCCAGCAGTGTAGGGGGAGTGGACACCATATATTTT. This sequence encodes CASSVGGVDTIYF.